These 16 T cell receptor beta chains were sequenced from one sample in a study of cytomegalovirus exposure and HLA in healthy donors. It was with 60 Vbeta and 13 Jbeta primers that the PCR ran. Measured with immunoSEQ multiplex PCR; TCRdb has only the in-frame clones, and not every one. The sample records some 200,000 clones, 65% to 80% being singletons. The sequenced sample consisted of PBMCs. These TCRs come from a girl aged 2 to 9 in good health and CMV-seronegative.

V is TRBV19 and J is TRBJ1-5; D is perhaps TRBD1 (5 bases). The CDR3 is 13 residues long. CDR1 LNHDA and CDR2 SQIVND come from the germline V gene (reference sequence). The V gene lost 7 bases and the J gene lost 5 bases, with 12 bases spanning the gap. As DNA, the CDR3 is TGTGCCAGTAACGGGGGTGCGGATCAGCCCCAGCATTTT. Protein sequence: CASNGGADQPQHF.

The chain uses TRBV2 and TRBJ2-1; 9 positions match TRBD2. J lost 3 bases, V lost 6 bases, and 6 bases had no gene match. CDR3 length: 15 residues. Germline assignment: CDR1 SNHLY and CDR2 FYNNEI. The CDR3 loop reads CASRESTSGYNEQFF. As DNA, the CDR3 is TGTGCCAGCAGAGAATCGACTAGCGGCTACAATGAGCAGTTCTTC.

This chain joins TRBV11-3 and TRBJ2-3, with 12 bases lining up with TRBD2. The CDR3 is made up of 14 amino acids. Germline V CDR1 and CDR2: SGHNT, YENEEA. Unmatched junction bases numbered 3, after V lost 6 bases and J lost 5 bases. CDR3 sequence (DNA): TGTGCCAGCAGGGCGGGACTAGCGGGAGATACGCAGTATTTT. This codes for CASRAGLAGDTQYF. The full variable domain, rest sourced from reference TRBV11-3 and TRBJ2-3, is EAGVVQSPRYKIIEKKQPVAFWCNPISGHNTLYWYLQNLGQGPELLIRYENEEAVDDSQLPKDRFSAERLKGVDSTLKIQPAELGDSAVYLCASRAGLAGDTQYFGPGTRLTVL.

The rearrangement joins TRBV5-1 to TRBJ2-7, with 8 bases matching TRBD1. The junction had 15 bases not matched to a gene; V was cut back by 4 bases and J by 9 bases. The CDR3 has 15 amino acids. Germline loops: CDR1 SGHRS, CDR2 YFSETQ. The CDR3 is CASSAGQGSELLQYF. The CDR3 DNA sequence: TGCGCCAGCAGCGCTGGACAGGGATCCGAGTTGTTGCAGTACTTC. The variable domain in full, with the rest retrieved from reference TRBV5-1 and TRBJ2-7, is KAGVTQTPRYLIKTRGQQVTLSCSPISGHRSVSWYQQTPGQGLQFLFEYFSETQRNKGNFPGRFSGRQFSNSRSEMNVSTLELGDSALYLCASSAGQGSELLQYFGPGTRLTVT.

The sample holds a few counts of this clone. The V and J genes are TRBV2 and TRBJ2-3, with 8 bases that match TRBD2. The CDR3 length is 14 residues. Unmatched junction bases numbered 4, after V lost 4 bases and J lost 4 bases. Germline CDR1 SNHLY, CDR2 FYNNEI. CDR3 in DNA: TGTGCCAGCAGTGTTCGGGAGGGTGCAGATACGCAGTATTTT. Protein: CASSVREGADTQYF.

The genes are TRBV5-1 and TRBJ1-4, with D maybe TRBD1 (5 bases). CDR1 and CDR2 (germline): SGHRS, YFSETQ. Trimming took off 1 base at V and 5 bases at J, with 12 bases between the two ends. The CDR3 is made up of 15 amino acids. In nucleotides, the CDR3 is TGCGCCAGCAGCTTGTACCAGGGCCCCAATGAAAAACTGTTTTTT. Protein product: CASSLYQGPNEKLFF.

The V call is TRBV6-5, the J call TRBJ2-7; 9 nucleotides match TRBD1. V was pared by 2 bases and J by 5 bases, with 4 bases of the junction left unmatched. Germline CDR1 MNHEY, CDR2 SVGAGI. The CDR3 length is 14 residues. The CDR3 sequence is CASSYIQGADEQYF. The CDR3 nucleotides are TGTGCCAGCAGTTACATACAGGGGGCGGACGAGCAGTACTTC.

The CDR3 reads CASTGGGDGYTF. CDR3 in DNA: TGTGCCAGTACAGGGGGCGGTGATGGCTACACCTTC. J is TRBJ1-2 and V is TRBV6-5; 9 nucleotides agree with TRBD1. J was trimmed by 6 bases and V by 9 bases; bases with no gene match: 5. Germline V CDR1 and CDR2: MNHEY, SVGAGI. CDR3 length: 12 residues.

CDR3 coding DNA: TGCGCCAGCAGCCCCGGCCCGGGACAGGGATTCTACGAGCAGTACTTC. This sequence encodes CASSPGPGQGFYEQYF. This chain links TRBV4-1 with TRBJ2-7; 9 nucleotides align to TRBD1. CDR1 and CDR2 (germline): MGHRA, YSYEKL. The length of the CDR3 is 16 residues. V lost 4 bases to trimming and J lost 3 bases; unmatched junction nucleotides: 10.

The CDR3 here is CASTLAGGVYNEQFF. As DNA, the CDR3 is TGTGCCAGCACCCTAGCGGGAGGGGTCTACAATGAGCAGTTCTTC. V and J are TRBV7-9 and TRBJ2-1; 12 positions agree with TRBD2. The CDR3 contains 15 residues. The germline CDR1 and CDR2 sequences are SEHNR and FQNEAQ (reference sequence). After removal of 7 bases from V and 3 bases from J, the junction contained 4 bases not matched to a gene.

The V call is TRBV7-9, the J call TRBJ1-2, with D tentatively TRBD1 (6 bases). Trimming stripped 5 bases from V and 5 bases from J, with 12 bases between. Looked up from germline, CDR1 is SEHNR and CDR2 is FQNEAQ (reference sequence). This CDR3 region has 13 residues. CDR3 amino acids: CASSLRGRYGYTF. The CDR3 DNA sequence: TGTGCCAGCAGCCTCAGGGGAAGGTATGGCTACACCTTC.

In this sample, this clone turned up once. For the CDR3, the DNA is TGTGCCAGCAGTCAACAGGGGACTTCGGACAATGAGCAGTTCTTC. Residues: CASSQQGTSDNEQFF. The genes are TRBV6-5 and TRBJ2-1; tentatively, D is TRBD1 (7 bases). This CDR3 comprises 15 residues. V lost 5 bases, J lost 5 bases, and 16 bases lay in between. The germline V gene has CDR1 MNHEY and CDR2 SVGAGI.

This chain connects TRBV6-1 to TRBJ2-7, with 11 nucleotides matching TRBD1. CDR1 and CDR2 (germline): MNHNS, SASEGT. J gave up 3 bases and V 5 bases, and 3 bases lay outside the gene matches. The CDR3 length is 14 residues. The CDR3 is CASSWDRGYYEQYF. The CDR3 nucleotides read TGTGCCAGCAGTTGGGACAGGGGGTACTACGAGCAGTACTTC.

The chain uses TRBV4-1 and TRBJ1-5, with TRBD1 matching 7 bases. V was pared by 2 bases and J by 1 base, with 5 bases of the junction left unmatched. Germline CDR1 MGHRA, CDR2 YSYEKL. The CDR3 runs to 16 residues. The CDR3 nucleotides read TGCGCCAGCAGCCAACTCTACAGGGGCAGCAATCAGCCCCAGCATTTT. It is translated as CASSQLYRGSNQPQHF.

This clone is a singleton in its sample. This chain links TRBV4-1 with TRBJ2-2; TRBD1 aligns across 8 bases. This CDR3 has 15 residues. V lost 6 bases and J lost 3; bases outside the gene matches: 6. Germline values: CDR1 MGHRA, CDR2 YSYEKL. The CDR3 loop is CASRGIQGDTGELFF. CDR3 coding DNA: TGCGCCAGCAGAGGTATACAGGGGGACACCGGGGAGCTGTTTTTT.

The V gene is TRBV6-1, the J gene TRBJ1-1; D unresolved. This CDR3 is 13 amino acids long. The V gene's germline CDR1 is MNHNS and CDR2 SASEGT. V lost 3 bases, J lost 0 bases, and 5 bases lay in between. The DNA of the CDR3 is TGTGCCAGCAGTGAGCGGATGAACACTGAAGCTTTCTTT. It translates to CASSERMNTEAFF.